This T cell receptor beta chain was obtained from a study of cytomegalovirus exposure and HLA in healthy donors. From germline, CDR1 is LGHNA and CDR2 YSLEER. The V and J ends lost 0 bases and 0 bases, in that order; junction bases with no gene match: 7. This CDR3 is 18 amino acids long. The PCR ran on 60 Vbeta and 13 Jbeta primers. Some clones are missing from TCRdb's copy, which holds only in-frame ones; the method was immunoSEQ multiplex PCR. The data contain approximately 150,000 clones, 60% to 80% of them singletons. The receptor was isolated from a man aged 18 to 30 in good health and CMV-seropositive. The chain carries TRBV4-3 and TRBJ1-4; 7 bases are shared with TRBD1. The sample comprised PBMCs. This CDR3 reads CASSQERPGQTTNEKLFF. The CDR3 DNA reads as TGCGCCAGCAGCCAAGAGAGACCGGGACAGACAACTAATGAAAAACTGTTTTTT.